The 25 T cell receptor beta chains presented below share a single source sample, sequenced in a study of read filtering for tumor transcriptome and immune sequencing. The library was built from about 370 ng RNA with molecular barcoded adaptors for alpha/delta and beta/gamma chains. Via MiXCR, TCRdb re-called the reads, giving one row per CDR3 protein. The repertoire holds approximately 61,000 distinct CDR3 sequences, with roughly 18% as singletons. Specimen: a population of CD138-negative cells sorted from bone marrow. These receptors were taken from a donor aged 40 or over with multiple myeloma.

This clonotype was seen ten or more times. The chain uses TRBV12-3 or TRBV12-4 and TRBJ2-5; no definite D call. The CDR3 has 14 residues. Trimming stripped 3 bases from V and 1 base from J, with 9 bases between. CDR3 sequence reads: CASSFSSGQETQYF. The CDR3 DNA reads TGTGCCAGCAGTTTCAGCTCAGGCCAAGAGACCCAGTACTTC.

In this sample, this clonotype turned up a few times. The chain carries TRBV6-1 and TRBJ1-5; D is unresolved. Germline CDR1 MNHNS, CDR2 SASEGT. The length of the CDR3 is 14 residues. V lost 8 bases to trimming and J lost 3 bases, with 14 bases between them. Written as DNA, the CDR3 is TGTGCCAGCCACGGAACGGTAGACAATCAGCCCCAGCATTTT. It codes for CASHGTVDNQPQHF.

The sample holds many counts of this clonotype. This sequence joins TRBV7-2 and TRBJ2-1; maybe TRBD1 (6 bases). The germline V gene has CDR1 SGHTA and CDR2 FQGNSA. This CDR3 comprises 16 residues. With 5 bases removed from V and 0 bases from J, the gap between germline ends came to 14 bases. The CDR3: CASSPRQAISYNEQFF. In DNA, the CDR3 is TGTGCCAGCAGCCCTCGACAGGCCATCTCCTACAATGAGCAGTTCTTC.

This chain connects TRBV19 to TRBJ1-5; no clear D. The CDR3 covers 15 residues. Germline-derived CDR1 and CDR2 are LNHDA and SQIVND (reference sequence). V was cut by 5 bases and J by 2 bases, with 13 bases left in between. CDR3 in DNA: TGTGCCAGTAGTTTAATGGGTTATCGCAATCAGCCCCAGCATTTT. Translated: CASSLMGYRNQPQHF.

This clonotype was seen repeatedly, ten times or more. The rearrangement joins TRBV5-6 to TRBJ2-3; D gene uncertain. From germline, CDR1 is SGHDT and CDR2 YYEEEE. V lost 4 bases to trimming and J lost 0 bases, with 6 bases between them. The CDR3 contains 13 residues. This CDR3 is CASSVQSTDTQYF. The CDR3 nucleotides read TGTGCCAGCAGCGTACAGAGCACAGATACGCAGTATTTT. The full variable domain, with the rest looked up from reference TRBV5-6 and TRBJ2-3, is DAGVTQSPTHLIKTRGQQVTLRCSPKSGHDTVSWYQQALGQGPQFIFQYYEEEERQRGNFPDRFSGHQFPNYSSELNVNALLLGDSALYLCASSVQSTDTQYFGPGTRLTVL.

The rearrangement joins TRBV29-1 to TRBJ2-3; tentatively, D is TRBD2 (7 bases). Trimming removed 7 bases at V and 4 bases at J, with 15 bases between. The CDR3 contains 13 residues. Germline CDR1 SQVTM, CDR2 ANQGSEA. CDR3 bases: TGCAGCGGGGGGGGCGGGAGCGCAGATACGCAGTATTTT. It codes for CSGGGGSADTQYF.

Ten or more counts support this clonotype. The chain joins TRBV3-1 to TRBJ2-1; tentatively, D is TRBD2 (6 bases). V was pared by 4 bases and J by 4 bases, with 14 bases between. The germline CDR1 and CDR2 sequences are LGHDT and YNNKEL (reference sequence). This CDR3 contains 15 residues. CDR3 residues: CASSRGGRGYNEQFF. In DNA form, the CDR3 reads TGTGCCAGCAGCCGGGGTGGGCGGGGTTACAATGAGCAGTTCTTC.

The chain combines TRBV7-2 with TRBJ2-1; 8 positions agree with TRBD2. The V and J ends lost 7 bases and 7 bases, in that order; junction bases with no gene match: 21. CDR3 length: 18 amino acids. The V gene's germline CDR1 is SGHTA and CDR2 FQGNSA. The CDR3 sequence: CASIHFAGRPGGRNEQFF. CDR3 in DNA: TGTGCCAGCATCCATTTTGCTGGGCGGCCGGGAGGGAGGAATGAGCAGTTCTTC. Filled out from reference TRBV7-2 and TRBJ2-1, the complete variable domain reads GAGVSQSPSNKVTEKGKDVELRCDPISGHTALYWYRQSLGQGLEFLIYFQGNSAPDKSGLPSDRFSAERTGGSVSTLTIQRTQQEDSAVYLCASIHFAGRPGGRNEQFFGPGTRLTVL.

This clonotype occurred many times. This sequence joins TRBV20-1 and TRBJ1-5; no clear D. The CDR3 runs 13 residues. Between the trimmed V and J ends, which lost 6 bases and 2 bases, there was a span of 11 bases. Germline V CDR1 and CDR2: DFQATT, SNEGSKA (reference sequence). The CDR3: CSAISGGNQPQHF. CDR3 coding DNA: TGCAGTGCCATTAGTGGGGGCAATCAGCCCCAGCATTTT.

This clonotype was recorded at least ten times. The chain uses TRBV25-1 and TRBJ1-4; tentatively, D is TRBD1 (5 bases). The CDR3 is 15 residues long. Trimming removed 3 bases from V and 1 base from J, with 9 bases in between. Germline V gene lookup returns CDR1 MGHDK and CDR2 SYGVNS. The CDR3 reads CASSDTTETNEKLFF. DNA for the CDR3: TGTGCCAGCAGTGACACGACAGAAACTAATGAAAAACTGTTTTTT.

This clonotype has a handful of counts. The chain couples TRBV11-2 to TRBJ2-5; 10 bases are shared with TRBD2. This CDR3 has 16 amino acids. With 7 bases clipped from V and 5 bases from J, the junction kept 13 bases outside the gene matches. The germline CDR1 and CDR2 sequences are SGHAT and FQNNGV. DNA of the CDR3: TGTGCCAGCATTTCAGAAGCGGGAGGGCTCCGGGAGACCCAGTACTTC. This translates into CASISEAGGLRETQYF. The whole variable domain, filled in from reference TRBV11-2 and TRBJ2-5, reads EAGVAQSPRYKIIEKRQSVAFWCNPISGHATLYWYQQILGQGPKLLIQFQNNGVVDDSQLPKDRFSAERLKGVDSTLKIQPAKLEDSAVYLCASISEAGGLRETQYFGPGTRLLVL.

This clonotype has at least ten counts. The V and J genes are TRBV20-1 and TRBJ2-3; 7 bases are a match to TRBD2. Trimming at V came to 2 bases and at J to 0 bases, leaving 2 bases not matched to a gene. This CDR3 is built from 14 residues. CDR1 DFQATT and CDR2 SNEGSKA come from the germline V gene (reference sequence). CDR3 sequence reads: CSARLAVSTDTQYF. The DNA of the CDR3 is TGCAGTGCTAGACTAGCGGTGAGCACAGATACGCAGTATTTT.

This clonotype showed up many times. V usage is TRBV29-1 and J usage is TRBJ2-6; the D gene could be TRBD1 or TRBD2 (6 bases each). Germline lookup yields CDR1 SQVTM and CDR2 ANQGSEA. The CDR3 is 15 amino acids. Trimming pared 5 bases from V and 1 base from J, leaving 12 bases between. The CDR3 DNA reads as TGCAGCGTTCCGGGGGCGACGTCTGGGGCCAACGTCCTGACTTTC. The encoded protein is CSVPGATSGANVLTF. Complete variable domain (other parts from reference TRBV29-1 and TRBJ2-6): SAVISQKPSRDICQRGTSLTIQCQVDSQVTMMFWYRQQPGQSLTLIATANQGSEATYESGFVIDKFPISRPNLTFSTLTVSNMSPEDSSIYLCSVPGATSGANVLTFGAGSRLTVL.

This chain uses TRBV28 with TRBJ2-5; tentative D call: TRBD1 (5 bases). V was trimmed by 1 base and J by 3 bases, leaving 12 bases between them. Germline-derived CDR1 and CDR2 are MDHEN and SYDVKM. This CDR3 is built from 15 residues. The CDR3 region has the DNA TGTGCCAGCAGTTTATTTGGACAAATAAAAGAGACCCAGTACTTC. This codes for CASSLFGQIKETQYF.

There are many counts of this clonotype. The CDR3 nucleotides read TGCAGCGCTGAGGGCCGGTCGGACACTGAAGCTTTCTTT. As protein: CSAEGRSDTEAFF. The V and J genes are TRBV29-1 and TRBJ1-1; D ambiguous. Germline CDR1 is SQVTM and CDR2 is ANQGSEA. This CDR3 is built from 13 residues. Trimming left V 7 bases short and J 3 bases short, with 15 bases between.

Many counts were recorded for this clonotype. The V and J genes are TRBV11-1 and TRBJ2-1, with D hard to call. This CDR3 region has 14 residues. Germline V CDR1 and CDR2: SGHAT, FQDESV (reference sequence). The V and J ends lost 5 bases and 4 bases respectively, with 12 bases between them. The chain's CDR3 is CASSTNDGYNEQFF. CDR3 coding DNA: TGTGCCAGCAGCACAAATGACGGATACAATGAGCAGTTCTTC.

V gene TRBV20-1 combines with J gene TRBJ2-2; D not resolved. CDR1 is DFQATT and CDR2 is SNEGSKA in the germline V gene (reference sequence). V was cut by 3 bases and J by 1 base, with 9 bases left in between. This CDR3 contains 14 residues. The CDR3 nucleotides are TGCAGTGCTAGCTTCGCAGGGAACACCGGGGAGCTGTTTTTT. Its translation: CSASFAGNTGELFF.

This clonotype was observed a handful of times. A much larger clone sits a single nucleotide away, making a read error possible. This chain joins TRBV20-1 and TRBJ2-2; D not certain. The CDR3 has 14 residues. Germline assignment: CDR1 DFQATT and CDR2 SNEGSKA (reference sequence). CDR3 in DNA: TGCAGAGCAACGCAGAAGCTGAACACCGGGGAGCTGTTTTTT. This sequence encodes CRATQKLNTGELFF.

The CDR3: CASSPGQHIFSTVFF. In DNA form, the CDR3 reads TGTGCCAGCAGCCCGGGACAGCACATCTTTAGCACTGTCTTCTTC. This chain links TRBV11-3 with TRBJ2-1; TRBD1 agrees at 7 bases. The CDR3 runs 15 residues. CDR1 and CDR2 (germline): SGHNT, YENEEA. With 5 bases clipped from V and 16 bases from J, the junction kept 20 bases outside the gene matches.

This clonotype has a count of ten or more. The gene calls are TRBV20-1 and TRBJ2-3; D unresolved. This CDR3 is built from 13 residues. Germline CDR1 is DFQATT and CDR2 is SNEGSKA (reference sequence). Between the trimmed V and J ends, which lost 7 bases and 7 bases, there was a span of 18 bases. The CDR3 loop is CSVETLPANTQYF. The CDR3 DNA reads TGCAGTGTAGAGACGCTGCCAGCAAATACGCAGTATTTT.

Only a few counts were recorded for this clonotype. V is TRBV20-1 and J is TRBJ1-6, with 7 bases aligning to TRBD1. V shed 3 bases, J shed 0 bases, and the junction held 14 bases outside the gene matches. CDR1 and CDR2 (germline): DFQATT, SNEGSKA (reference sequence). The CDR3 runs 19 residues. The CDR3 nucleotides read TGCAGTGCTAGGCTACAGGGGCCCCTTTCGAGCTCCTATAATTCACCCCTCCACTTT. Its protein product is CSARLQGPLSSSYNSPLHF.

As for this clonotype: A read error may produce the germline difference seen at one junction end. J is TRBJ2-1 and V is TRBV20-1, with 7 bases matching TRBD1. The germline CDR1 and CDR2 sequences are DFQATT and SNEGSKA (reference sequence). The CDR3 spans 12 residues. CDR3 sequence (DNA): TGCAGTGTGCAGGGACAGTGGAGTGAGCGGTTCTTC. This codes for CSVQGQWSERFF.

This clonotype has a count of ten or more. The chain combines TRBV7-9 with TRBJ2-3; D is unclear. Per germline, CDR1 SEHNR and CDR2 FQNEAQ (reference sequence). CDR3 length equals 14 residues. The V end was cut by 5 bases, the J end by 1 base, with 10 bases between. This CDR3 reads CASSPQAGTDTQYF. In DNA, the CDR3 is TGTGCCAGCAGCCCCCAGGCAGGCACAGATACGCAGTATTTT.

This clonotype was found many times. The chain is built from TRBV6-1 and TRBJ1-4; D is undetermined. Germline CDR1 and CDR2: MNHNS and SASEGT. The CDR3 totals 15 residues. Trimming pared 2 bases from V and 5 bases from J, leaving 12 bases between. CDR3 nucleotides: TGTGCCAGCAGTGAATCTCCCGGAAGAAATGAAAAACTGTTTTTT. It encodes CASSESPGRNEKLFF.

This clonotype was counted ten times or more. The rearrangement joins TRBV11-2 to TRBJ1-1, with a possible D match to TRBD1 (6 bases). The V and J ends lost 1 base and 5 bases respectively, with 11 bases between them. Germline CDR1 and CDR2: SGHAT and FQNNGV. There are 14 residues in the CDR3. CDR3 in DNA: TGTGCCAGCAGCTTAGGGGGGGGGCGAACTGAAGCTTTCTTT. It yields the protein CASSLGGGRTEAFF. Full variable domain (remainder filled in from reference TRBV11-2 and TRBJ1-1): EAGVAQSPRYKIIEKRQSVAFWCNPISGHATLYWYQQILGQGPKLLIQFQNNGVVDDSQLPKDRFSAERLKGVDSTLKIQPAKLEDSAVYLCASSLGGGRTEAFFGQGTRLTVV.